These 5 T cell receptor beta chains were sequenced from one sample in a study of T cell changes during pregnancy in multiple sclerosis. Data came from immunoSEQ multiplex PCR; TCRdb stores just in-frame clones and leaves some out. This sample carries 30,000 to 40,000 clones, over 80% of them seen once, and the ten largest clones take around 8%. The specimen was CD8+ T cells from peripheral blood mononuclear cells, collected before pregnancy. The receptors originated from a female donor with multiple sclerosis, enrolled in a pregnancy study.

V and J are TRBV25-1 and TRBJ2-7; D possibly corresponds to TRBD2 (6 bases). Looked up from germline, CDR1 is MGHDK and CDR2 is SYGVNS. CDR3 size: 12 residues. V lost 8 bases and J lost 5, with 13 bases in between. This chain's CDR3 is CASAWGVHEQYF. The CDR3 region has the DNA TGTGCCAGCGCCTGGGGGGTACACGAGCAGTACTTC.

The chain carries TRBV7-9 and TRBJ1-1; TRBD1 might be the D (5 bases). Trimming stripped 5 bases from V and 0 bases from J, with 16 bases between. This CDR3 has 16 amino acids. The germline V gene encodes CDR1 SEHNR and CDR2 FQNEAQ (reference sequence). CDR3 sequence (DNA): TGTGCCAGCAGCCATTGGGGGGGGAGCATGAACACTGAAGCTTTCTTT. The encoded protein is CASSHWGGSMNTEAFF.

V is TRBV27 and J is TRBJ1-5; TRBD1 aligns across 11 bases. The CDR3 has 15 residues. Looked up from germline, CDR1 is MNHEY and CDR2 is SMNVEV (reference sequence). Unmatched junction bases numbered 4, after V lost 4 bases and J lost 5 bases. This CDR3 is CASSWGQGVDQPQHF. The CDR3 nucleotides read TGTGCCAGCAGTTGGGGACAGGGGGTTGATCAGCCCCAGCATTTT.

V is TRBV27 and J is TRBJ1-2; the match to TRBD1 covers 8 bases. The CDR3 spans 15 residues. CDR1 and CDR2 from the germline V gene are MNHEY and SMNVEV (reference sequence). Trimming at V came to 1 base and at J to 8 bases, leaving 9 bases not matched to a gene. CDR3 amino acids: CASSLWAGGAEGYTF. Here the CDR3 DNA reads TGTGCCAGCAGTTTATGGGCAGGGGGCGCAGAAGGCTACACCTTC.

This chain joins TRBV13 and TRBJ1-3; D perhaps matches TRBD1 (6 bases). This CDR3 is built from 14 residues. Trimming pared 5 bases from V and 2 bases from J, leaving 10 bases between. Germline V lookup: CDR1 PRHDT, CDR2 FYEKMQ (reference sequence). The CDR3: CASSAGVAGNTIYF. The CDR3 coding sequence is TGTGCCAGCAGCGCAGGGGTAGCTGGAAACACCATATATTTT.